A single TCR beta chain is shown here with its context. The data stem from a study of shared clonotypes between healthy human individuals. Study background: The cohort comprised a couple of women and a few men. Their ages spanned 18 to 49 years.

Nashville, Tennessee was home to all donors, who were Caucasian adults. Here immunoSEQ multiplex PCR was the method, and the copy in TCRdb shows in-frame clones only, minus some. This table holds around 500,000 clones, roughly 77% found once. CDR3 size: 16 residues. Unmatched junction bases numbered 7, after V lost 6 bases and J lost 1 base. The V gene's germline CDR1 is LNHDA and CDR2 SQIVND (reference sequence). Input material: PBMCs. The rearrangement joins TRBV19 to TRBJ1-5, with 9 bases identical to TRBD1. The source of this sequence is a woman in her forties in good health. Some clones in this sample may be carry-over from other donors' samples. The CDR3: CASSLRTGESNQPQHF. The CDR3 DNA follows: TGTGCCAGTAGCCTTAGGACAGGGGAGAGCAATCAGCCCCAGCATTTT.